The 14 T cell receptor beta chains reported below all come from one sample, sequenced in a study of T cells in Graves' hyperthyroidism and ophthalmopathy. The investigators amplified TCR beta CDR3 regions from RNA transcripts. An initial round of RT-PCR targeting the TCR CDR3 relied on the HTBI primer set. A single record per CDR3 protein comes from TCRdb applying MiXCR to the multiplex PCR reads. The repertoire holds about 380,000 distinct CDR3 sequences, roughly 13% seen once, with roughly 20% in the top ten. The sequencing input was blood. Receptors were obtained from a man aged 25 to 40 with Graves' hyperthyroidism that later progressed to Graves' ophthalmopathy.

This clonotype has a count of ten or more. The genes are TRBV15 and TRBJ2-7; the D gene is possibly TRBD2 (6 bases). Trimming cost V 6 bases and J 2 bases, with 14 bases left between them. The CDR3 is 14 amino acids. Germline V gives CDR1 LNHNV, CDR2 YYDKDF (reference sequence). CDR3 sequence reads: CATRGAGTTYEQYF. In DNA, the CDR3 is TGTGCCACCAGGGGTGCGGGGACCACCTACGAGCAGTACTTC.

The chain has TRBV7-8 and TRBJ2-1, with 12 positions matching TRBD2. CDR1 and CDR2 (germline): SGHVS, FQNEAQ. The length of the CDR3 is 15 residues. Unmatched junction bases numbered 10, after V lost 6 bases and J lost 10 bases. CDR3 bases: TGTGCCAGCAGGAACCTAGCGGGGGGGCCAGACGAGCAGTTCTTC. Translating gives CASRNLAGGPDEQFF.

The sample holds many counts of this clonotype. The chain is built from TRBV29-1 and TRBJ2-7; D perhaps matches TRBD1 (7 bases). The V end was cut by 4 bases, the J end by 4 bases, with 14 bases between. The CDR3 extends over 13 amino acids. Germline-derived CDR1 and CDR2 are SQVTM and ANQGSEA. The CDR3 loop is CSVAAGGLYEQYF. For the CDR3, the DNA is TGCAGCGTTGCGGCAGGGGGGTTATACGAGCAGTACTTC.

This clonotype was seen at least ten times. The chain couples TRBV5-6 to TRBJ1-1; D perhaps matches TRBD1 (5 bases). This CDR3 region has 14 residues. Germline CDR1 and CDR2: SGHDT and YYEEEE. V was trimmed by 4 bases and J by 1 base, leaving 11 bases between them. The CDR3 coding sequence is TGTGCCAGCAGCACCAGGGTGGGGAACACTGAAGCTTTCTTT. Amino acid sequence: CASSTRVGNTEAFF.

The V gene is TRBV29-1, the J gene TRBJ2-3; a weak D match, TRBD2 (6 bases). CDR3 length: 15 amino acids. V shed 3 bases and J shed 4 bases, with 17 bases lying between them. Germline CDR1 SQVTM, CDR2 ANQGSEA. DNA for the CDR3: TGCAGCGTTGATTTGGAGGGCAGGGTATCAGATACGCAGTATTTT. Translated, it gives CSVDLEGRVSDTQYF.

This clonotype was recorded many times. The chain couples TRBV5-1 to TRBJ1-1; unclear D gene. Germline V CDR1 and CDR2: SGHRS, YFSETQ. V lost 4 bases to trimming and J lost 2 bases, with 6 bases between them. CDR3 size: 12 residues. CDR3 residues: CASSGFNTEAFF. CDR3 coding DNA: TGCGCCAGCAGCGGCTTTAACACTGAAGCTTTCTTT.

This clonotype was observed a few times. V usage is TRBV28 and J usage is TRBJ2-3; D may be TRBD1 (5 bases). Germline V lookup: CDR1 MDHEN, CDR2 SYDVKM. The CDR3 runs to 15 residues. V was cut by 2 bases and J by 1 base, with 10 bases left in between. The CDR3 here is CASSLGEGGTDTQYF. CDR3 DNA sequence: TGTGCCAGCAGTTTAGGGGAAGGGGGCACAGATACGCAGTATTTT.

This chain joins TRBV7-9 and TRBJ1-1; D gene uncertain. Germline CDR1 and CDR2: SEHNR and FQNEAQ (reference sequence). V was cut by 5 bases and J by 1 base, with 5 bases left in between. This CDR3 comprises 12 residues. CDR3 sequence reads: CASSVRNTEAFF. CDR3 in DNA: TGTGCCAGCAGCGTTAGGAACACTGAAGCTTTCTTT.

The rearrangement links TRBV19 to TRBJ2-2, with 7 bases identical to TRBD1. The CDR3 runs 15 residues. V dropped 5 bases and J dropped 5; count of bases not matched to a gene: 8. Germline V CDR1 and CDR2: LNHDA, SQIVND (reference sequence). This CDR3 reads CASSYMTGRTGELFF. CDR3 in DNA: TGTGCCAGTAGTTATATGACAGGGCGGACCGGGGAGCTGTTTTTT.

Details on this clonotype: One base away lies a much larger clone, so this may be a sequencing read error. The chain couples TRBV27 to TRBJ2-1, with D maybe TRBD2 (7 bases). The J call is in doubt because the DNA end fits TRBJ2-7 better. CDR3 length: 14 amino acids. Germline V CDR1 and CDR2: MNHEY, SMNVEV (reference sequence). The CDR3 region is CASSGGANWNEQYF. CDR3 DNA sequence: TGTGCCAGCAGTGGGGGGGCCAATTGGAATGAGCAGTACTTC.

The CDR3 bases are TGTGCCAGCAGCACGGCAGCTGGAAACACCATATATTTT. Its translation is CASSTAAGNTIYF. J is TRBJ1-3 and V is TRBV11-3, with unresolved D. Germline CDR1 SGHNT, CDR2 YENEEA. The germline V and J ends were trimmed by 5 bases and 2 bases, with 7 bases remaining between them. This CDR3 is built from 13 residues.

This clonotype came up a few times. The chain is built from TRBV6-5 and TRBJ2-2; D gene unclear. Germline V gene data show CDR1 as MNHEY and CDR2 as SVGAGI. Trimming took 2 bases from V and 7 from J, leaving 8 bases between them. The CDR3 runs to 13 residues. CDR3 bases: TGTGCCAGCAGTTACCAACAAATCGGGGAGCTGTTTTTT. Amino acids: CASSYQQIGELFF.

This clonotype showed up many times. The chain carries TRBV7-2 and TRBJ1-1; 7 bases agree with TRBD1. The CDR3 consists of 16 residues. J was trimmed by 7 bases and V by 2 bases; bases with no gene match: 13. Germline CDR1 and CDR2: SGHTA and FQGNSA. CDR3 sequence: CASSLRSQGVWVEAFF. CDR3 nucleotide sequence: TGTGCCAGCAGCTTAAGATCCCAGGGGGTTTGGGTTGAAGCTTTCTTT.

The chain employs TRBV20-1 and TRBJ1-4; 7 nucleotides align to TRBD1. V lost 4 bases and J lost 3; bases outside the gene matches: 2. CDR3 length: 13 amino acids. The V gene's germline CDR1 is DFQATT and CDR2 SNEGSKA (reference sequence). This chain's CDR3 is CSAKTGANEKLFF. The CDR3, as DNA: TGCAGTGCTAAAACAGGGGCTAATGAAAAACTGTTTTTT.